This TCR beta chain comes out of a study of Graves' ophthalmopathy and Graves' hyperthyroidism. This clonotype was picked up a small number of times. At one of its ends the junction is not consistent with the germline gene, which may arise from a read error. The CDR3 sequence is 12 residues long. CDR1 is MNHNS, CDR2 SASEGT, per germline. Amplifying from RNA transcripts, the study obtained TCR beta CDR3 regions. HTBI primers were used in a first-round RT-PCR, which preceded a second-round multiplex PCR. TCRdb independently ran MiXCR on the multiplex PCR reads; one entry per CDR3 protein. The sample lists about 400,000 distinct CDR3 sequences, more than 20% occurring once. The authors used Ficoll-Paque density gradient centrifugation to separate PBMCs. The input was roughly 9.3 ml of fresh peripheral blood.

The sequence derives from a woman aged 18-30 years with stable Graves' hyperthyroidism. The sequenced material came from peripheral blood. This chain connects TRBV6-1 to TRBJ2-1; possible D gene TRBD2, 5 bases. As DNA, the CDR3 is TGTGCCAGCAATGGGAGCGGCAATGAGAAGTTCTTC. This encodes CASNGSGNEKFF.